Listed here are 5 T cell receptor beta chains from one sample, sequenced in a study of CD4 and CD8 cells across lung adenocarcinoma regions. TCRdb re-called the PCR reads through MiXCR, storing one row per CDR3 protein. The table includes about 5,100 distinct CDR3 sequences, about 60% detected once. Sequencing used CD4+ T cells from the center of a lung tumor. The receptors were gathered from a male donor with lung adenocarcinoma. The CD4 and CD8 labels of this study may be unreliable.

In regard to this clonotype: A read error may account for a junction end that differs from germline. The chain uses TRBV6-1 and TRBJ2-2; 10 bases agree with TRBD2. The CDR3 runs to 15 residues. The germline gives CDR1 MNHNS, CDR2 SASEGT. The CDR3 spells CASSRTSGPYRELFF. CDR3 DNA: TGTGCCAGCAGTCGGACTAGCGGTCCCTACAGGGAGCTGTTCTTT.

This sequence joins TRBV12-3 or TRBV12-4 and TRBJ2-2; perhaps TRBD2 as D (5 bases). V was clipped by 7 bases and J by 0 bases, with 9 bases between them. The CDR3 spans 14 residues. The DNA of the CDR3 is TGTGCCAGCAAGGGCGGGTCGAACACCGGGGAGCTGTTTTTT. Amino acids: CASKGGSNTGELFF.

With regard to this clonotype: One end of the junction varies from germline; a read error may be responsible. The V and J genes are TRBV6-1 and TRBJ2-1, with TRBD2 matching 10 bases. The better agreement between TRBJ2-7 and the DNA end casts doubt on the J call. The CDR3 extends over 15 amino acids. CDR1 is MNHNS and CDR2 is SASEGT in the germline V gene. The CDR3 loop reads CASREVAGGVNEQYF. In DNA form, the CDR3 reads TGTGCCAGCAGGGAAGTAGCGGGAGGTGTAAACGAGCAGTACTTC.

The rearrangement uses TRBV27 and TRBJ2-3, with D perhaps TRBD2 (6 bases). CDR1 and CDR2 from the germline V gene are MNHEY and SMNVEV (reference sequence). The CDR3 runs to 16 residues. V was pared by 5 bases and J by 2 bases, with 17 bases between. CDR3 bases: TGTGCCAGCAGTCCGGGGGAGCGGAGAAACACAGATACGCAGTATTTT. It is translated as CASSPGERRNTDTQYF.

The table lists this clonotype with a few counts. J is TRBJ2-5 and V is TRBV6-5; TRBD2 matches at 7 bases. V lost 0 bases, J lost 6 bases, and 7 bases stayed unmatched. There are 15 residues in the CDR3. Germline CDR1 and CDR2: MNHEY and SVGAGI. CDR3 DNA sequence: TGTGCCAGCAGTTACTCGAAACGGGGGGAGAAGACCCAGTACTTC. It specifies CASSYSKRGEKTQYF.